This T cell receptor (beta chain) was profiled in a study of post-analysis software for immune sequencing data. Study-wide results and caveats: Patients carried several TRBV segments more frequently than controls did, and TRBV5-6, TRBV5-1 and TRBV20-1 were among them.

This CDR3 region has 15 residues. V was pared by 0 bases and J by 5 bases, with 4 bases of the junction left unmatched. Germline assignment: CDR1 MDHEN and CDR2 SYDVKM. Unique molecular identifiers were built into the TCR beta cDNA libraries. TCRdb passed the PCR reads through MiXCR, listing each CDR3 protein once. The sample comprises 430,000 or so distinct CDR3 sequences, roughly 38% of which are singletons, and 7.6% rests with the top ten. Remarks on this clonotype: The antigen remains undetermined.

The receptor's source is a girl aged 2 to 10 with multiple sclerosis. The chain uses TRBV28 and TRBJ1-1; 9 bases line up with TRBD1. The sample comprised blood. The CDR3 sequence is CASSLWGQGGTEAFF. CDR3 DNA: TGTGCCAGCAGTTTATGGGGACAGGGTGGGACTGAAGCTTTCTTT.